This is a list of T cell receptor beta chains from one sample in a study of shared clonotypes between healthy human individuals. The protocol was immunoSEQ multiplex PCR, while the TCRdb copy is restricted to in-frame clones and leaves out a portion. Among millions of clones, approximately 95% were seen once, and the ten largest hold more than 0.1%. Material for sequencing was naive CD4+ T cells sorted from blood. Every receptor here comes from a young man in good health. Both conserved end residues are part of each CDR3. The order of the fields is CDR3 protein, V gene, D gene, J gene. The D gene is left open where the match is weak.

CDR3: CASAGTVGSPLHF
V: TRBV6-1
D: TRBD1
J: TRBJ1-6

CDR3: CASSEYRDSNSPLHF
V: TRBV2
D: .
J: TRBJ1-6

CDR3: CASSPGDRGAEKLFF
V: TRBV7-2
D: TRBD1
J: TRBJ1-4

CDR3: CASSFGTGGQRGSPLHF
V: TRBV27
D: TRBD1
J: TRBJ1-6

CDR3: CASSRLGPDSYNEQFF
V: TRBV6-6
D: .
J: TRBJ2-1

CDR3: CASSARDYSNQPQHF
V: TRBV6-1
D: .
J: TRBJ1-5

CDR3: CASSLPGGNYGYTF
V: TRBV5-1
D: TRBD1
J: TRBJ1-2

CDR3: CASSLGLGNTQYF
V: TRBV7-2
D: .
J: TRBJ2-3

CDR3: CASSPPGQGGGYTF
V: TRBV18
D: TRBD1
J: TRBJ1-2

CDR3: CASSYDVGGNTIYF
V: TRBV6-5
D: .
J: TRBJ1-3

CDR3: CASSYSGTSFFGEQYF
V: TRBV6-5
D: .
J: TRBJ2-7

CDR3: CASKTVYGYTF
V: TRBV28
D: .
J: TRBJ1-2

CDR3: CASSQDPGAETQYF
V: TRBV4-1
D: .
J: TRBJ2-5

CDR3: CASSLRRVETKNIQYF
V: TRBV7-2
D: .
J: TRBJ2-4

CDR3: CASSLGDRGQETQYF
V: TRBV5-4
D: TRBD1
J: TRBJ2-5

CDR3: CASSSGQTLRYEQYF
V: TRBV7-2
D: TRBD1
J: TRBJ2-7

CDR3: CASSGPDPTSSPLHF
V: TRBV9
D: .
J: TRBJ1-6

CDR3: CASSRNRVRNSPLHF
V: TRBV5-6
D: .
J: TRBJ1-6

CDR3: CASSTVSGSYEQYF
V: TRBV11-2
D: .
J: TRBJ2-7

CDR3: CASSPPGTVGLLAGANVLTF
V: TRBV18
D: .
J: TRBJ2-6

CDR3: CASRQREALSYNEQFF
V: TRBV2
D: TRBD2
J: TRBJ2-1

CDR3: CASADDPTGTGGGYTF
V: TRBV6-4
D: TRBD1
J: TRBJ1-2

CDR3: CASSQDRLVGPQFF
V: TRBV4-3
D: .
J: TRBJ2-1

CDR3: CASSPRELEGNTEAFF
V: TRBV18
D: .
J: TRBJ1-1

CDR3: CASSTRQGALNEKLFF
V: TRBV5-6
D: TRBD1
J: TRBJ1-4

CDR3: CASSSGTSGVTDTQYF
V: TRBV5-1
D: TRBD2
J: TRBJ2-3

CDR3: CASSDGFTDTQYF
V: TRBV6-4
D: .
J: TRBJ2-3

CDR3: CASSLQDGKNTGELFF
V: TRBV5-4
D: .
J: TRBJ2-2

CDR3: CASSQLAGGTETQYF
V: TRBV7-9
D: TRBD2
J: TRBJ2-5

CDR3: CASSLGLSSTDTQYF
V: TRBV5-6
D: .
J: TRBJ2-3

CDR3: CASSFRGGYNQPQHF
V: TRBV28
D: TRBD1
J: TRBJ1-5

CDR3: CAWRGRTQRASQETQYF
V: TRBV30
D: .
J: TRBJ2-5

CDR3: CASSFVPGQGGREQYF
V: TRBV7-2
D: .
J: TRBJ2-7

CDR3: CASQKELSSYNEQFF
V: TRBV7-2
D: .
J: TRBJ2-1

CDR3: CASTLDLANTEAFF
V: TRBV5-1
D: .
J: TRBJ1-1

CDR3: CASSLAAETEAFF
V: TRBV5-1
D: .
J: TRBJ1-1

CDR3: CASSPPVGSWSPLHF
V: TRBV28
D: .
J: TRBJ1-6

CDR3: CASSPSGIATGELFF
V: TRBV18
D: .
J: TRBJ2-2

CDR3: CASSFGRNTEAFF
V: TRBV7-8
D: .
J: TRBJ1-1

CDR3: CASRTGVGEQYF
V: TRBV11-2
D: TRBD1
J: TRBJ2-7

CDR3: CAISEGTSKGGEQFF
V: TRBV10-3
D: TRBD2
J: TRBJ2-1

CDR3: CASSTAGGADSNQPQHF
V: TRBV19
D: TRBD1
J: TRBJ1-5

CDR3: CASSSGRIADTQYF
V: TRBV7-2
D: .
J: TRBJ2-3

CDR3: CASGLGGYEQYF
V: TRBV12-5
D: .
J: TRBJ2-7

CDR3: CASSSGSGVNEQFF
V: TRBV5-1
D: .
J: TRBJ2-1

CDR3: CASSLAKNTGELFF
V: TRBV11-1
D: .
J: TRBJ2-2

CDR3: CASSLTGSRQETQYF
V: TRBV11-3
D: .
J: TRBJ2-5

CDR3: CASSFLLTWAKAGELFF
V: TRBV7-9
D: .
J: TRBJ2-2

CDR3: CASSLGLAGDTQYF
V: TRBV5-4
D: TRBD2
J: TRBJ2-3

CDR3: CSVELGSSSYEQYF
V: TRBV29-1
D: .
J: TRBJ2-7

CDR3: CASSWRGNSGSYEQYF
V: TRBV6-5
D: .
J: TRBJ2-7

CDR3: CASSEVGGYLSNQPQHF
V: TRBV6-1
D: .
J: TRBJ1-5

CDR3: CASSVRWSGNTGELFF
V: TRBV6-6
D: .
J: TRBJ2-2

CDR3: CAIQKGLSEKLFF
V: TRBV28
D: .
J: TRBJ1-4

CDR3: CASSFGLGRDQPQHF
V: TRBV28
D: .
J: TRBJ1-5

CDR3: CASSRRDGYQPQHF
V: TRBV6-5
D: .
J: TRBJ1-5

CDR3: CASGSQVAVTGELFF
V: TRBV12-5
D: .
J: TRBJ2-2

CDR3: CASSEGDRTNEKLFF
V: TRBV6-1
D: TRBD1
J: TRBJ1-4

CDR3: CASSPKRERYEQYF
V: TRBV7-2
D: TRBD2
J: TRBJ2-7

CDR3: CASSHYDRGAGYTF
V: TRBV6-5
D: .
J: TRBJ1-2